This T cell receptor (beta chain) appears in the sequencing data of a study of T cells in Graves' hyperthyroidism and ophthalmopathy (dated by TCRdb to between 2018 and 2020). Notes on the research overall: Peripheral blood samples were taken at the time of initial diagnosis, prior to any treatment. A discovery cohort of around 100 patients, about 43 with Graves' ophthalmopathy and approximately 60 with stable Graves' hyperthyroidism, was used to find distinguishing TCR V-J signatures. An independent validation cohort of under 20 hyperthyroidism patients and 17 patients who later progressed to ophthalmopathy tested prospective prediction of ophthalmopathy. The roughly 94 discovery patients were randomly split 7:3 into training and test sets. Thyroid tissue and blood T-cell repertoires from roughly 6 Graves' hyperthyroidism patients were also compared in the study. After blood sampling, hyperthyroidism patients were treated with methimazole at a starting dose of 30 mg daily, and ophthalmopathy patients were treated with high-dose intravenous methylprednisolone. The paper describes TCR Vbeta CDR3 sequencing of 135 peripheral blood samples, made up of about 40 ophthalmopathy patients, 70 to 75 hyperthyroidism patients and approximately 17 progressor patients.

This clonotype came up many times. This clone's antigen is unknown. Per-nucleotide qualities are absent, and no much larger clonotype sits a single base away. Looking up the germline V gene yields CDR1 SGHVS and CDR2 FQNEAQ. Trimming takes 3 bases off V and 6 bases off J; junction bases not matched to a gene: 24. Inclusive of the bounding cysteine and phenylalanine, the CDR3 is 21 residues long. The kept DNA is CDR3 alone, 63 bases in frame from the first base. The TCR beta CDR3 regions were amplified from the RNA transcripts. The first round of RT-PCR for the TCR CDR3 was performed with the HTBI primer set and the Qiagen OneStep RT-PCR kit. Libraries were constructed in a second round of multiplex PCR, after which size selection and purification were carried out. Sequencing of the libraries was done on an Illumina HiSeq2000 using paired-end 100 bp reads. The paper's processing steps were these. SOAPnuke was used to process the raw data, removing reads that contained adapters or uncalled bases, had a mean Phred below 15, or lacked an exact match to the constant primer or identifier. High-quality paired reads were merged with COPE v1.2.5, and unique nucleotide sequences were defined as clonotypes. MiTCR v1.1 was used to align clonotypes to the IMGT TRBV, TRBD and TRBJ reference segments. The analysis included only V-J combinations with a frequency above 0.0001, which together covered more than 99% of the repertoires. A TCS score was defined as the ratio between F50 (clonal expansion) and ExV (chaos), using BLOSUM62-based TCRdist between CDR3 peptides within each V-J. Welch's t-statistics and random forest reduced just over 500 V-J features to under 15, which were used in a naive Bayes classifier (R e1071). The public reads were run again by TCRdb, first through fastp at Q25 and then through MiXCR, and only productive beta chains were kept. Identical CDR3 proteins give one entry, which carries the most common genes and DNA. The V and J calls here are based on TCRdb, not the publication. The sample profile shows 350,000 to 400,000 distinct CDR3 sequences; about 14% of them were found once. In total, the top ten clones hold approximately 11% of the sample.

On the study overall, not on this receptor specifically: No statistical method was used to set the sample size in advance, and investigators knew the group allocation. Blood samples also contained most of the expanded thyroid clonotypes (frequency above 0.001), which suggests that blood repertoires may reflect thyroid immune responses. A 13 V-J signature model separated ophthalmopathy from stable hyperthyroidism, with over 85% sensitivity and roughly 81% specificity in cross-validation and 80%/75% in testing. During validation, the model predicted progression to ophthalmopathy a median of roughly 7.1 months ahead of onset, with roughly 65% sensitivity and about 75% specificity.

Stable Graves' hyperthyroidism was defined as no progression to ophthalmopathy during 18 months of follow-up. Hyperthyroidism patients were aged 18 to 65 years and newly diagnosed, with disease duration of less than 2 months. Patients with uncontrolled infections, other autoimmune diseases, pregnancy or lactation were excluded. Clinical symptoms, serum thyroxine and TRAb, thyroid ultrasound, and orbital computed tomography formed the basis for the diagnoses. PBMCs were separated from 7.5 to 10 ml of fresh peripheral blood using Ficoll-Paque density gradient centrifugation. Total RNA was extracted using Trizol reagent, and RNA quality was assessed on an Agilent 2100 Bioanalyzer.

The V and J segments used are TRBV7-8 and TRBJ1-4, with 8 bases aligning to TRBD1. The clonotype was recovered from a woman between 55 and 75 years old with Graves' hyperthyroidism. What was sequenced was blood. The CDR3 protein: CASSFAVLDRVNTKNDEKLFF. In nucleotide form, the sequence is TGTGCCAGCAGCTTTGCGGTATTGGACAGGGTTAACACCAAAAATGATGAAAAACTGTTTTTT.